Below, one T cell receptor (beta chain) is given with its context. The sample comes from a study of cytomegalovirus exposure and HLA in healthy donors. Assay used: immunoSEQ multiplex PCR; TCRdb lists only in-frame clones, some missing. The sample includes some 150,000 clones, about 95% seen only once; the top ten take approximately 2%. The CDR3 runs to 15 residues. Germline CDR1 and CDR2: MDHEN and SYDVKM. After removal of 3 bases from V and 4 bases from J, the junction contained 4 bases not matched to a gene. J is TRBJ1-5 and V is TRBV28, with TRBD1 matching over 9 bases. The sample was PBMCs. This receptor was taken from a young man in good health and CMV-seropositive. The CDR3 reads CASSFRDRENQPQHF. The CDR3 nucleotides read TGTGCCAGCAGTTTTAGGGACAGGGAGAATCAGCCCCAGCATTTT.